This record covers a single TCR beta chain. Its matching antigen is unknown. Trimming removed 8 bases from V and 1 base from J, with 12 bases in between. This CDR3 has 12 residues. Germline V gene data show CDR1 as SQVTM and CDR2 as ANQGSEA. Library preparation (for TCRbeta) was performed with unique molecular identifiers. TCRdb reprocessed the PCR reads with MiXCR, giving one entry per CDR3 protein. Among about 980,000 distinct CDR3 sequences listed, under 30% were seen once. The data were taken from a study of T-cell reconstitution after alpha-beta-depleted transplantation in children. Study results and limitations: Newly produced T cells mostly provided counts and TCRbeta diversity after one year, as hyperexpanded clones declined. The study reportedly traced alpha-beta T cells about two months after transplant to several hundred expanded graft clones.

The sample in question was PBMCs, mostly from graft donor cells, obtained 360 days after TCRalphabeta/CD19-depleted stem cell transplant. This TCR derives from a boy under two years old who had a stem cell transplant for SCID, so the T cells may come from the graft donor. J is TRBJ2-7 and V is TRBV29-1; possibly TRBD2 for D (6 bases). The CDR3 spells CSTRDSSYEQYF. The CDR3 DNA follows: TGCAGCACTCGGGACTCTTCCTACGAGCAGTACTTC.